This TCR beta chain comes out of a study of control samples from healthy donors and cancer patients. Profiled with immunoSEQ multiplex PCR; TCRdb holds only in-frame clones, not every one. Of about 140,000 clones in the sample, around 92% were seen once. Germline V gene lookup returns CDR1 MNHEY and CDR2 SMNVEV (reference sequence). There are 16 residues in the CDR3. The trim removed 5 bases at V and 3 bases at J, leaving 8 bases unmatched. The clonotype comes from a young man in good health. Sequencing input: blood. The chain joins TRBV27 to TRBJ2-1, with 9 bases identical to TRBD2. The CDR3 spells CASSRILAGNYNEQFF. The DNA of the CDR3 is TGTGCCAGCAGTCGGATTCTAGCGGGGAACTACAATGAGCAGTTCTTC.